This TCR beta chain was recorded in a study of cytomegalovirus exposure and HLA in healthy donors (dated by TCRdb to 2015 to 2018). At the level of the whole study: An earlier analysis of around 600 of the donors reported approximately 300 Gb of sequence data and 117 million unique TCR beta sequences from about 179 million T cells. In a later genetic analysis, genome-wide SNP genotypes for 398 of the 666 donors were used, and that subset was treated as a discovery cohort. Every repertoire in the discovery cohort had been generated on one and the same sequencing platform. Among the 398 genotyped donors, under 90% belonged to the genetic ancestry cluster associated with self-reported Caucasian donors. In an earlier analysis of 550 to 700 of the donors, high-throughput TCR beta sequencing was used to judge whether each TCR beta V gene segment behaved as functional or pseudogenic. HLA typing covered class I and class II loci at four-digit resolution. The number of typed donors differed by locus: about 620-630 for A, B, C, DRB1 and DQB1; 500 to 550 for DQA1; some 610 for DPA1; and roughly 470 for DPB1. In a later analysis, previously published TCR beta repertoires from fewer than 750 donors were re-analyzed and high-resolution HLA genotyping was added so that TCR occurrence patterns could be studied. Roughly 5 DR-DQ haplotypes were treated as single units for association and clustering because of strong linkage in the cohort. High-throughput TCR immunosequencing, statistical association of individual TCRs with disease status, and machine learning were combined to predict cytomegalovirus infection status. In the later analysis, no new phenotypic data were used to find candidate immune exposures; instead, reliance was placed on TCR beta sequences and their occurrence across donors. Among 398 genotyped donors of the cohort, an average of 235,054 unique TCR beta nucleotide sequences were sequenced per donor, about a sixth of them non-productive. Using immunosequencing, the study profiled T cell repertoires from 550 to 750 subjects and related those repertoires to cytomegalovirus serostatus. Donor age, sex, ethnicity and CMV serostatus were collected together with the repertoire data. The aim of the study was to test whether cataloging public T cell receptors could identify signatures of past pathogen exposure. An early release covering 500 to 750 HLA-typed donors comprised approximately 290 gigabases of sequencing data and tens of millions of unique TCR sequences. A separate validation cohort of approximately 120 different subjects was used in addition to the approximately 610-subject first cohort. Here is what the overall study found, with its caveats: A cluster of highly shared sequence variants was judged likely to be a technical artifact of the sequencing pipeline. A later analysis found that most CMV-associated TCR beta chains appeared HLA-restricted, with HLA associations seemingly driven largely by CMV exposure. The authors suggested that the approach could potentially be extended to other disease states and immunological phenotypes. The 87-base-pair reads could not distinguish some IMGT-functional V segments, including TRBV6-2 and TRBV6-3, so those segments were excluded. About 17 rarely observed V segments, including chromosome 9 orphons, were excluded from the earlier analysis of a few hundred of the donors because counts were too low. A further reported finding was that TCR beta sequences accurately predicted the HLA-A and HLA-B alleles for most subjects in the first cohort. Broadly in line with IMGT annotations, most TCR beta V segments showed up in productive rearrangements about 90% or about 30% of the time in an earlier analysis of under 700 of the donors. In a later analysis, HLA-associated TCR beta chains showed more clonal expansion and lower generation probabilities than non-associated chains that were equally common. Presence/absence analyses assumed roughly uniform sequencing depth across donors, an assumption that may not hold. In both the original and validation cohorts, the classifier was reported to diagnose cytomegalovirus status with high specificity and sensitivity. Specific HLA alleles were associated with around 18,000 TCR beta sequences at a false discovery rate of 0.05 in a later analysis. In vitro tests confirmed that a few of the cytomegalovirus-associated TCR beta chains recognize cytomegalovirus antigens. A total of fewer than 200 TCR beta chains were listed by the study as associated with cytomegalovirus. Most TCR sequences were observed very rarely across donors, whereas some public TCRs were present in many individuals. Because some donors lacked HLA typing at each locus, the association tests relied only on the typed subset. When HLA alleles, especially DR and DQ, strongly co-occurred, TCR associations were difficult to assign to individual alleles. Correlated functional status among segregating V segments might be attributable to linkage disequilibrium, but an unknown experimental factor could not be ruled out. An association between a missense DCLRE1C variant and V-gene and J-gene trimming of TCR beta chains was found in a later genetic analysis and replicated in an independent cohort. Several of the top co-occurrence clusters appeared to be linked to parvovirus B19, influenza, CMV and Epstein-Barr virus, according to a later analysis. Immune exposure information for the cohort was limited to CMV serostatus. Only TCR beta chains were sequenced in this cohort, and the absence of alpha or paired-chain data limited detectable features. A later analysis found that TCR association rates varied across HLA loci, with DRB1 alleles showing the most associated TCRs and HLA-C alleles the fewest. A later genetic analysis reported fewer N-insertions in productive TCRs among donors in an Asian-associated ancestry cluster than the approximately 700-donor mean.

As for this clone: Its antigen specificity is not known. The sample holds no much larger clone one base away, and base qualities are not on file.

CDR1 and CDR2 are read off the germline V gene as MNHEY and SVGAGI. Relative to germline, V is 2 bases shorter and J is 8 bases shorter, with 9 bases between their ends. The cysteine opens and the phenylalanine closes a CDR3 of 12 amino acids. Solely the CDR3 DNA is kept, with 36 bases framed from the first base. Libraries were built with the immunoSEQ multiplex PCR assay. For the multiplex PCR, a mixture combining 60 forward primers for TCR Vbeta segments and 13 reverse primers for TCR Jbeta segments was used. Amplification of the CDR3 region of rearranged TCR beta genes was performed with a multiplex PCR assay on genomic DNA. Amplified TCR beta libraries were sequenced as 87-base-pair reads on the Illumina HiSeq System. For the original study's pipeline: A later analysis tallied tens of millions of unique TCR beta chains across the roughly 610 repertoires, and around 10 million of those chains were shared by two or more donors. Raw reads were error-corrected and collapsed into unique sequences with a nearest-neighbor algorithm that merged closely related sequences to remove PCR and sequencing errors. Alignment of CDR3 sequences to IMGT reference sequences was used to assign V, D and J gene segments. Each retained sequence needed at least a six-nucleotide match to both a V gene segment and a J gene segment. A rearrangement counted as productive if the CDR3 had no stop codons and remained in frame with V and J, and every other rearrangement counted as non-productive. CDR3 was defined according to IMGT convention as the region running from the second conserved V-encoded cysteine to the conserved J-encoded phenylalanine. Sequences without an unambiguous match to a single V gene segment were excluded from the earlier analysis of a few hundred of the donors. In an earlier analysis of around 600 of the donors, V segments were called functional above 56.7% productive rearrangements and were called segregating when the between-donor standard deviation exceeded 5%. A statistical classification framework was developed to diagnose cytomegalovirus status using the catalog of TCR beta chain sequences. A later analysis assigned V and J genes by comparing TCR nucleotide sequences with IMGT/GENE-DB human TR gene sequences. A later analysis assigned CDR3 sequences and most-parsimonious VDJ recombination scenarios with the TCRdist pipeline. In a later analysis, each TCR beta chain was defined by its CDR3 amino acid sequence together with its V-gene family, and reads without a unique V-gene family were excluded. As a way to deal with suspected cross-contamination and a sequencing artifact, a later analysis dropped hundreds of nucleotide sequences that were highly shared and had low generation probability. For each public chain, a later analysis derived a clonal expansion index from normalized ranks of inferred template counts within each repertoire. In a later analysis, generation probabilities were computed using a VDJ recombination model fitted to out-of-frame rearrangements, and the results were checked against IGoR. In a later analysis, hypergeometric tests were used to score TCR-TCR, TCR-HLA and TCR-CMV co-occurrence, with a repertoire-size bias correction applied to TCR pairs. A later analysis estimated false discovery rates by permuting HLA or CMV assignments 20 times. In a later analysis, co-occurring TCRs were grouped using DBSCAN, and TCRdist sequence similarity was added for clustering within HLA-allele-positive subsets. Repertoires with fewer than 30,000 or more than 120,000 public chains, plus five repertoires with anomalous nucleotide sharing, were excluded from co-occurrence clustering. What TCRdb holds here is the immuneACCESS table cut down to in-frame rearrangements. Part of the clones is not present; checked against another copy, under half of the missing clones reflect an unresolved V gene, and the others are unexplained. The V and J calls and clone size are taken from that table; D and trimming were inferred from the DNA. The sample yields about 150,000 clones; almost 85% were counted once. The ten largest clones take up 4.5% to 6% of the sample.

The cohort comprised 666 healthy bone marrow donors. At the time of sampling, every cohort member was nominally healthy, though immune exposures that went unrecorded were likely present. The donor tested CMV seropositive and was one of the 289 seropositive cohort members. A peripheral blood sample was collected from each donor, and TCR beta sequencing was performed on peripheral blood mononuclear cells. Genomic DNA was extracted from the blood cell samples with the Qiagen DNeasy Blood Extraction Kit. The specimen was PBMCs. This clonotype was sampled from a man aged 30 to 39 in good health and CMV-seropositive. The chain is made from TRBV6-5 and TRBJ1-2; the D gene is not confidently resolved. This receptor carries the CDR3 CASSYGGGGYTF. The nucleotides are TGTGCCAGCAGTTACGGTGGCGGAGGCTACACCTTC.